This TCR beta chain was captured in a study of blood T cell repertoires in COVID-19. Background on the study: Italy, Spain and the United States were the sources of the convalescent and acute COVID-19 samples. PBMCs, B-cell-depleted T cells, or T cells were the source of the cDNA or gDNA that made up the material.

Sequenced by immunoSEQ multiplex PCR; TCRdb stores in-frame clones only, minus some. The sample records 150,000 to 200,000 clones, about 83% being singletons. This clone was seen just once. The sample comprised peripheral blood. The sequence derives from a human donor in a cohort sampled during active COVID-19.

The CDR3 protein is CSVLQGNTEAFF. Written as DNA, the CDR3 is TGCAGCGTCCTACAGGGGAACACTGAAGCTTTCTTT. The gene calls are TRBV29-1 and TRBJ1-1; tentatively, D is TRBD1 (6 bases). Trimming removed 6 bases at V and 1 base at J, with 9 bases between. Germline V lookup: CDR1 SQVTM, CDR2 ANQGSEA. The CDR3 length is 12 residues.